This record looks at one T cell receptor (beta chain) sequence and its context. This sample was taken from a study of blood T cells in healthy people across ages. Through a sample-barcoded 5' primer and a J-beta primer mix, a second PCR was run for about 6 to 11 cycles. TCRdb processed the 5' RACE reads anew with MiXCR; each CDR3 protein has one entry. The repertoire includes approximately 900,000 distinct CDR3 sequences, 25% to 30% of them detected once, and roughly 10% sits in the top ten. Separately, the same data were catalogued under a study of T cells of mothers and their children. From that report: Three healthy Caucasian mothers and their six children donated. Maternal samples each gave over 9 million TCR beta CDR3 reads, and child samples 3 million to 3.5 million each. Whether related or unrelated, pairs show similar shaping of TCR recombination output by thymic selection. No clone of persistent microchimeric T cells was detected.

The specimen was blood. This TCR was recovered from a woman aged 40 to 50 in good health.

CDR3 in DNA: TGTGCCAGCAGCTCCCGCCGGGACAGGGGTCGGGAAAAACTGTTTTTT. Its translation is CASSSRRDRGREKLFF. The gene calls are TRBV7-9 and TRBJ1-4, with 10 bases that match TRBD1. This CDR3 contains 16 residues. J was trimmed by 8 bases and V by 4 bases; bases with no gene match: 10. Germline values: CDR1 SEHNR, CDR2 FQNEAQ (reference sequence).